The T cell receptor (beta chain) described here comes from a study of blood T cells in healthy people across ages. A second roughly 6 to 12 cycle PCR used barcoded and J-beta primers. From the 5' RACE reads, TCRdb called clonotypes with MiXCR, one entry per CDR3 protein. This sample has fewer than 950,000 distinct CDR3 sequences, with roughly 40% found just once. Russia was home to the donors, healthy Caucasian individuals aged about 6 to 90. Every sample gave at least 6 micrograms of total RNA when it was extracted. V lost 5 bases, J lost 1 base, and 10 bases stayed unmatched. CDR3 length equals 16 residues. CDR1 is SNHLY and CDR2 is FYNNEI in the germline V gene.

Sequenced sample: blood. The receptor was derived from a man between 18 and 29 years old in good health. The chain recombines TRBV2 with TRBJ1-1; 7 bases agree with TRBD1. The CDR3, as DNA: TGTGCCAGCAGTAAAACCAGGACAGGCGCGAACACTGAAGCTTTCTTT. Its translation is CASSKTRTGANTEAFF. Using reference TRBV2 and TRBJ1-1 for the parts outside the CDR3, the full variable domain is EPEVTQTPSHQVTQMGQEVILRCVPISNHLYFYWYRQILGQKVEFLVSFYNNEISEKSEIFDDQFSVERPDGSNFTLKIRSTKLEDSAMYFCASSKTRTGANTEAFFGQGTRLTVV.